The sequence of this T cell receptor beta chain was determined in a study of T cells after yellow fever vaccination (dated by TCRdb to between 2017 and 2020). Broadly, across the study: Libraries from fractions with low cell numbers were prepared with the SMART-Seq v4 Ultra Low Input RNA kit. To track T-cell clones before and after primary and booster YFV17D yellow fever vaccination, bulk TCR alpha and beta repertoires were sequenced longitudinally. Blood samples were taken at several timepoints before and after primary and secondary immunization, and bulk PBMC replicates and cell subsets were isolated. Two healthy male donors made up the cohort, one aged 18 to 29 years and the other aged 30 to 40 years. Broad study findings and their caveats: A small fraction of clonotypes appeared in both the CD4 and CD8 compartments, likely as a result of convergent recombination. Because only two donors were included in the study, the extent to which the findings can be generalized is limited. Most clones expanded after primary vaccination (approximately 97% of CD4 and 70% to 90% of CD8) were re-detected after the booster, suggesting that broad memory maintenance occurred. Computational filtering was required because FACS-sorted repertoires could contain abundant contaminating clonotypes from the bulk population. Compared with the primary T-cell response, the secondary T-cell response was faster but weaker, reaching its peak on day 5 rather than on day 15.

Reading from cysteine to phenylalanine, the CDR3 counts 14 amino acids. The entry retains the CDR3 DNA only, 42 bases that are in frame from base 1. The germline V gene yields MNHEY for CDR1 and SVGEGT for CDR2. The treatment or condition label for this specimen denotes: live attenuated yellow fever vaccine strain. A standard Ficoll-Paque protocol was used to isolate PBMCs from peripheral blood. Dynabeads CD4 and CD8 positive selection kits were used to isolate CD4 and CD8 T-cell fractions. RNA was extracted with TriZol from bulk PBMCs, CD4 and CD8 fractions, and dextramer-positive and dextramer-negative fractions. TCR cDNA was made using 5'RACE template switching, a step that added a universal primer site and unique molecular identifiers. Priming for cDNA synthesis came from both the TCR alpha and TCR beta constant segments. Libraries were amplified in two PCR steps, with sample barcodes and sequencing adapters added in the second step. Libraries were sequenced on Illumina HiSeq 2500 (2x100 bp) or NovaSeq (2x150 bp). As for the authors' bioinformatics: Demultiplexing of reads and collapsing into UMI consensus sequences were performed with MIGEC, and V(D)J alignment was carried out with MiXCR. Vaccine-responding clonotypes were defined with edgeR using replicate PBMC samples, requiring FDR below 0.01 and a log2 fold change above 5 up to day 15. Each bulk clonotype was labeled CD4 or CD8 based on which sequenced repertoire, CD4 or CD8, contained the clonotype at higher abundance. Starting from the raw public reads, TCRdb applied fastp trimming at Q25, assembled clones with MiXCR and retained in-frame beta chains. Each CDR3 protein gets just one entry, which takes the most common genes and DNA from the rows behind it. TCRdb, not the original authors, processed these V and J calls. The sample records 110,000 to 150,000 distinct CDR3 sequences, under 7% of which are singletons. The top ten hold 0.55% to 0.7% of the sample.

This clonotype has a count of ten or more. Its antigen is not yet known. The junction departs from the called germline gene at one end, perhaps through a read error. The receptor was isolated from a man under 40 who received the YFV17D yellow fever vaccine. The sequence links TRBV6-2 or TRBV6-3 to TRBJ1-1, with the identity of the D gene unclear. This material consisted of CD4+ T cells sorted from PBMCs, taken 10 days after the yellow fever booster vaccination. The DNA reads as follows: TGTGCCATCAGTCCCAGGTCCAGGAACACTGAAGCTTTCTTT. This encodes CAISPRSRNTEAFF.